One and the same sample provided the 5 T cell receptor beta chains below, sequenced in a study of Ad26.COV2.S vaccination and SARS-CoV-2 variants. As for treatment: some 20 received Ad26.COV2.S at low or high dose, single or two shots; about 5 received placebo; per-sample allocation not given. Repertoires come from day 63 after the first vaccine or placebo injection. Some clones are missing from TCRdb's copy, which holds only in-frame ones; the method was immunoSEQ multiplex PCR. This table holds some 420,000 clones, around nine tenths found once. The sequences come from peripheral blood, collected in a trial of Ad26.COV2.S vaccine versus placebo. The receptors shown here come from a person between 18 and 59 years old who received the Ad26.COV2.S COVID-19 vaccine or a placebo.

This clone was picked up one time. This rearrangement joins TRBV5-4 to TRBJ2-3; D is undetermined. Germline V lookup: CDR1 SGHNT, CDR2 YYREEE (reference sequence). V lost 4 bases, J lost 1 base, and 16 bases lay in between. CDR3 size: 16 residues. CDR3 residues: CASSAAAEMRTDTQYF. The CDR3 DNA reads TGTGCCAGCAGCGCGGCGGCTGAAATGCGCACAGATACGCAGTATTTT.

The chain joins TRBV10-2 to TRBJ1-4, with D perhaps matching TRBD1 (6 bases). The V gene's germline CDR1 is WSHSY and CDR2 SAAADI. This CDR3 contains 17 residues. Trimming took off 3 bases at V and 0 bases at J, with 14 bases between the two ends. CDR3 DNA sequence: TGCGCCAGCAGTGATGGGGGCTGGTATGCAACTAATGAAAAACTGTTTTTT. This codes for CASSDGGWYATNEKLFF.

The rearrangement joins TRBV5-6 to TRBJ2-6; D is unclear. V lost 1 base and J 3 bases, leaving 2 bases between the germline ends. The CDR3 length is 13 residues. Germline values: CDR1 SGHDT, CDR2 YYEEEE. The CDR3 spells CASSLSGANVLTF. The CDR3 DNA follows: TGTGCCAGCAGCTTGAGTGGGGCCAACGTCCTGACTTTC.

The chain joins TRBV6-2 or TRBV6-3 to TRBJ2-3; D is undetermined. V was cut by 0 bases and J by 7 bases, with 8 bases left in between. CDR3 length: 13 residues. Germline V gives CDR1 MNHEY, CDR2 SVGEGT. In DNA, the CDR3 is TGTGCCAGCAGTTACTCTCGGATAAATACGCAGTATTTT. Amino acid sequence: CASSYSRINTQYF.

V gene TRBV6-5 combines with J gene TRBJ2-7; TRBD2 might be the D (6 bases). Germline CDR1 is MNHEY and CDR2 is SVGAGI. V lost 4 bases and J 4 bases, leaving 11 bases between the germline ends. CDR3 length: 13 amino acids. CDR3 region: CASSSAGPYEQYF. The CDR3 DNA reads TGTGCCAGCAGTTCCGCGGGGCCGTACGAGCAGTACTTC.